Each of the 5 T cell receptor beta chains below was sequenced from the same sample in a study of T-cell memory formation after mild COVID-19. TCRdb reanalysed the 5' RACE reads using MiXCR and keeps one entry per CDR3 protein. The sample has tens of thousands of distinct CDR3 sequences; approximately 6.6% are singletons. The sample consisted of PBMCs or a T cell subset sorted from them (not recorded which). The receptors come from a man younger than 35 who had mild COVID-19 (a few samples of this study predate the infection). Cell type and time point are not known.

This clonotype appeared many times. CDR3 amino acids: CASSLDGTFEQYF. The CDR3 nucleotides read TGTGCCAGCAGCTTAGATGGTACCTTCGAGCAGTACTTC. V and J are TRBV7-6 and TRBJ2-7; D is unresolved. This CDR3 spans 13 amino acids. The V end was cut by 1 base, the J end by 6 bases, with 10 bases between. Germline values: CDR1 SGHVS, CDR2 FNYEAQ.

This clonotype occurred a few times. The rearrangement uses TRBV7-9 and TRBJ2-7; possibly TRBD2 for D (5 bases). The V and J ends lost 10 bases and 6 bases respectively, with 19 bases between them. This CDR3 has 13 amino acids. Germline CDR1 is SEHNR and CDR2 is FQNEAQ (reference sequence). CDR3 sequence (DNA): TGTGCCATCTCGAGGGTGGTCGGCGGCGAGCAGTACTTC. Protein: CAISRVVGGEQYF.

The chain recombines TRBV7-3 with TRBJ2-2; TRBD2 matches 8 bases. The V segment lost 5 bases and the J segment 5 bases; nucleotides outside the gene matches: 4. The germline V gene has CDR1 SGHTA and CDR2 FQGTGA. This CDR3 has 14 amino acids. CDR3 sequence (DNA): TGTGCCAGCAGCCTCGGGGGGGTTACCGGGGAGCTGTTTTTT. This sequence encodes CASSLGGVTGELFF.

The V gene is TRBV27, the J gene TRBJ2-5; 10 nucleotides agree with TRBD2. The CDR3 loop spans 17 amino acids. The V segment lost 2 bases and the J segment 2 bases; nucleotides outside the gene matches: 8. CDR1 MNHEY and CDR2 SMNVEV come from the germline V gene (reference sequence). For the CDR3, the DNA is TGTGCCAGCAGTTTAAGGGCTAGCGGGGGCGTTCAAGAGACCCAGTACTTC. Protein: CASSLRASGGVQETQYF.

This chain uses TRBV3-1 with TRBJ1-2; D is undetermined. The CDR3 is 11 residues long. The germline V gene encodes CDR1 LGHDT and CDR2 YNNKEL (reference sequence). The V gene lost 2 bases and the J gene lost 8 bases, with 6 bases spanning the gap. The CDR3 bases are TGTGCCAGCAGCCAAAACTCGGGCTACACCTTC. Its protein is CASSQNSGYTF.